The 28 T cell receptor beta chains below all came from one sample that was sequenced in a study of preoperative IRX-2 immunotherapy in early breast cancer. Using immunoSEQ multiplex PCR, the repertoire was profiled, and TCRdb retains in-frame clones only, with some absent. The sample records about 62,000 clones, less than 95% being singletons. Specified treatment: preoperative locoregional IRX-2 cytokine immunotherapy. Sample collection was performed from a patient treated with IRX-2 immunotherapy. The receptors originated from a human donor with breast cancer.

This CDR3 is CAISELGLYNEQFF. The DNA for the CDR3 is TGTGCCATCAGTGAGTTGGGACTCTACAATGAGCAGTTCTTC. This chain uses TRBV10-3 with TRBJ2-1, with D tentatively TRBD2 (6 bases). Germline assignment: CDR1 ENHRY and CDR2 SYGVKD. V was shortened by 1 base and J by 3 bases, with 7 bases between the two germline ends. CDR3 length: 14 residues.

V and J are TRBV2 and TRBJ2-5, with TRBD1 matching over 12 bases. The DNA end is more similar to TRBJ2-7, so the J call may be wrong. The germline V gene encodes CDR1 SNHLY and CDR2 FYNNEI. The CDR3 length is 15 residues. This CDR3 is CASTPRDRGRPEQYF. In nucleotides, the CDR3 is TGTGCCAGCACTCCCCGGGACAGGGGGCGCCCCGAGCAGTACTTC.

The CDR3 bases are TGCGCCAGCAGCCAAGATCTCGGGACAGGGGGGGAGACCCAGTACTTC. It is translated as CASSQDLGTGGETQYF. The rearrangement uses TRBV4-3 and TRBJ2-5; 11 positions match TRBD1. V lost 0 bases, J lost 5 bases, and 5 bases stayed unmatched. The CDR3 is 16 amino acids. Germline V lookup: CDR1 LGHNA, CDR2 YSLEER.

The chain is built from TRBV11-2 and TRBJ1-6; D not resolved. The V gene lost 1 base and the J gene lost 9 bases, with 19 bases spanning the gap. The CDR3 consists of 17 residues. Germline V gene lookup returns CDR1 SGHAT and CDR2 FQNNGV. This CDR3 reads CASSLARAGPGFSPLHF. The DNA for the CDR3 is TGTGCCAGCAGCTTAGCGCGAGCCGGCCCGGGGTTTTCACCCCTCCACTTT.

The CDR3 sequence: CASSVRGRMGRVEQYF. CDR3 nucleotide sequence: TGTGCCAGTAGTGTGCGGGGCAGGATGGGTCGCGTCGAGCAGTACTTC. The chain joins TRBV19 to TRBJ2-7; a weak D match, TRBD2 (6 bases). Germline CDR1 LNHDA, CDR2 SQIVND (reference sequence). Trimming left V 5 bases short and J 6 bases short, with 23 bases between. The CDR3 has 16 residues.

The chain is built from TRBV7-9 and TRBJ2-5; D is perhaps TRBD2 (7 bases). The CDR3 is 13 residues long. Germline V lookup: CDR1 SEHNR, CDR2 FQNEAQ (reference sequence). The ends were cut back, 5 bases at V and 6 bases at J, with 13 bases in the middle. In nucleotides, the CDR3 is TGTGCCAGCAGCCAGGCGGGGGCAAAGACCCAGTACTTC. Encoded protein: CASSQAGAKTQYF. The variable domain in full, with the rest retrieved from reference TRBV7-9 and TRBJ2-5, is DTGVSQNPRHKITKRGQNVTFRCDPISEHNRLYWYRQTLGQGPEFLTYFQNEAQLEKSRLLSDRFSAERPKGSFSTLEIQRTEQGDSAMYLCASSQAGAKTQYFGPGTRLLVL.

The chain recombines TRBV21-1 with TRBJ2-1; TRBD1, the table's D call, lacks a check against the DNA. TRBV21-1 represents a pseudogene. The CDR3 loop spans 18 amino acids. CDR3 loop: CASSKEKPGQGVVDEQFF. CDR3 DNA: TGTGCCAGCAGCAAAGAAAAGCCGGGACAGGGGGTGGTCGATGAGCAGTTCTTC.

J is TRBJ1-4 and V is TRBV7-3; D gene uncertain. Germline loops: CDR1 SGHTA, CDR2 FQGTGA. The CDR3 sequence is 14 residues long. V gave up 3 bases and J gave up 4 bases, with 9 bases separating them. The CDR3 DNA is TGTGCCAGCAGCTTCTGGCAGTTTAATGAAAAACTGTTTTTT. This encodes CASSFWQFNEKLFF.

The sample holds one count of this clone. The chain joins TRBV28 to TRBJ1-5; D may be TRBD1 (6 bases). V was clipped by 7 bases and J by 1 base, with 17 bases between them. The germline V gene encodes CDR1 MDHEN and CDR2 SYDVKM. CDR3 length equals 16 residues. For the CDR3, the DNA is TGTGCCAGCACTACCTGGGGGCAGGAAAGCAATCAGCCCCAGCATTTT. Translating gives CASTTWGQESNQPQHF. The full variable domain, with the rest looked up from reference TRBV28 and TRBJ1-5, is DVKVTQSSRYLVKRTGEKVFLECVQDMDHENMFWYRQDPGLGLRLIYFSYDVKMKEKGDIPEGYSVSREKKERFSLILESASTNQTSMYLCASTTWGQESNQPQHFGDGTRLSIL.

The J gene is TRBJ2-1, the V gene TRBV7-9; D ambiguous. The CDR3 is 12 amino acids. Between the trimmed V and J ends, which lost 4 bases and 10 bases, there was a span of 11 bases. The germline V gene encodes CDR1 SEHNR and CDR2 FQNEAQ (reference sequence). The CDR3 loop reads CASSSHTMEQFF. The DNA of the CDR3 is TGTGCCAGCAGCTCCCACACAATGGAGCAGTTCTTC.

The chain combines TRBV7-2 with TRBJ2-5; perhaps TRBD2 as D (5 bases). Deletions cut 2 bases from V and 7 bases from J, with 17 bases between. The CDR3 runs 15 residues. Germline CDR1 is SGHTA and CDR2 is FQGNSA. The CDR3 nucleotides are TGTGCCAGCAGCTTAAACCGGGATCTGACTTCGACCCAGTACTTC. Protein product: CASSLNRDLTSTQYF.

This clone is a singleton in its sample. This chain connects TRBV12-5 to TRBJ2-5; no definite D call. Germline assignment: CDR1 LGHNT and CDR2 FRNRAP. Trimming took off 7 bases at V and 5 bases at J, with 14 bases between the two ends. The CDR3 length is 13 residues. This CDR3 is CASARLGIETQYF. CDR3 DNA sequence: TGTGCTAGTGCCCGGCTGGGGATCGAGACCCAGTACTTC.

The chain uses TRBV19 and TRBJ2-1, with TRBD2 matching over 9 bases. Per germline, CDR1 LNHDA and CDR2 SQIVND (reference sequence). V lost 10 bases, J lost 3 bases, and 7 bases stayed unmatched. CDR3 length equals 14 residues. CDR3 sequence reads: CATQRGAFYNEQFF. The DNA for the CDR3 is TGTGCCACGCAGCGGGGGGCTTTCTACAATGAGCAGTTCTTC.

This sequence joins TRBV28 and TRBJ2-7; 7 bases align to TRBD1. Per germline, CDR1 MDHEN and CDR2 SYDVKM. With 6 bases clipped from V and 0 bases from J, the junction kept 8 bases outside the gene matches. The CDR3 loop spans 15 amino acids. The CDR3 nucleotides read TGTGCCAGCAGCGCTGGGACAGCTAGCTCCTACGAGCAGTACTTC. Protein product: CASSAGTASSYEQYF.

The J gene is TRBJ1-2, the V gene TRBV2, with D possibly matching TRBD1 (6 bases). CDR1 and CDR2 (germline): SNHLY, FYNNEI. V was trimmed by 8 bases and J by 4 bases, leaving 23 bases between them. This CDR3 has 16 residues. The DNA for the CDR3 is TGTGCCAGCCTCGAGATGGGGGGGCGGAGAGGCTATGGCTACACCTTC. Translation: CASLEMGGRRGYGYTF.

The V and J genes are TRBV21-1 and TRBJ2-3; the table's D call, TRBD1, has no DNA check behind it. TRBV21-1 is annotated as a pseudogene. CDR3 length: 20 amino acids. DNA for the CDR3: TGTGCCAGCAGCAAACGAGACTTAGACAGGGGGGCAATTAGCACAGATACGCAGTATTTT. Its translation: CASSKRDLDRGAISTDTQYF.

V gene TRBV18 combines with J gene TRBJ1-6; weak D call: TRBD1 (6 bases). The V end was cut by 2 bases, the J end by 10 bases, with 15 bases between. The CDR3 extends over 15 amino acids. The V gene's germline CDR1 is KGHSH and CDR2 LQKENI. The CDR3 DNA sequence: TGTGCCAGCTCACCATTGGGGGACACCAGATCACCCCTCCACTTT. This sequence encodes CASSPLGDTRSPLHF.

The rearrangement joins TRBV7-3 to TRBJ2-3; 8 bases are a match to TRBD1. This CDR3 region has 14 residues. With V trimmed by 4 bases and J by 4 bases, 4 bases remained unmatched. Germline loops: CDR1 SGHTA, CDR2 FQGTGA. The CDR3 region is CASSSDRAADTQYF. DNA for the CDR3: TGTGCCAGCAGCTCGGACAGGGCCGCAGATACGCAGTATTTT.

This chain uses TRBV10-1 with TRBJ2-6; D unclear. CDR3 length equals 18 residues. Germline assignment: CDR1 WNHNN and CDR2 SYGVQD (reference sequence). The V gene lost 0 bases and the J gene lost 1 base, with 13 bases spanning the gap. Here the CDR3 DNA reads TGCGCCAGCAGTGAGTCCCGGACGGAAGTATCTGGGGCCAACGTCCTGACTTTC. It translates to CASSESRTEVSGANVLTF.

The chain joins TRBV7-2 to TRBJ1-4; D may be TRBD1 (5 bases). The V and J ends lost 1 base and 12 bases respectively, with 15 bases between them. Germline V gives CDR1 SGHTA, CDR2 FQGNSA. CDR3 size: 14 residues. In DNA form, the CDR3 reads TGTGCCAGCAGCTTAGGGGGGTATGGCTACGAACTGTTTTTT. Its translation: CASSLGGYGYELFF.

J is TRBJ2-3 and V is TRBV15; D is uncertain. Per the germline V gene, CDR1 is LNHNV and CDR2 is YYDKDF (reference sequence). CDR3 length equals 14 residues. V was clipped by 0 bases and J by 5 bases, with 9 bases between them. The CDR3 DNA follows: TGTGCCACCAGCAGAGATGTGGCGATAGATACGCAGTATTTT. Amino acid sequence: CATSRDVAIDTQYF.

This clone was detected once. This chain uses TRBV11-2 with TRBJ1-6; the match to TRBD1 covers 7 bases. The CDR3 consists of 14 residues. Germline V gene sequence: CDR1 SGHAT, CDR2 FQNNGV. V shed 5 bases and J 8 bases; nucleotides not matched to a gene: 6. CDR3 residues: CASSQTGAHSPLHF. Here the CDR3 DNA reads TGTGCCAGCAGCCAAACAGGGGCACATTCACCCCTCCACTTT.

The chain employs TRBV28 and TRBJ1-2; possible D gene TRBD1, 5 bases. This CDR3 spans 13 amino acids. The germline V gene encodes CDR1 MDHEN and CDR2 SYDVKM. V gave up 3 bases and J gave up 5 bases, with 10 bases separating them. The CDR3 DNA sequence: TGTGCCAGCAGTTTTTCCGGGGGATATGGCTACACCTTC. This translates into CASSFSGGYGYTF.

The V gene is TRBV4-2, the J gene TRBJ1-2, with D unclear. From germline, CDR1 is LGHNA and CDR2 YNFKEQ. This CDR3 has 15 residues. V lost 2 bases to trimming and J lost 4 bases, with 14 bases between them. In DNA form, the CDR3 reads TGTGCCAGCAGCCAACATTCGGAAAGGGTCTATGGCTACACCTTC. This encodes CASSQHSERVYGYTF.

The chain joins TRBV11-2 to TRBJ2-7; the match to TRBD1 covers 7 bases. The CDR3 is 14 residues long. Unmatched junction bases numbered 2, after V lost 3 bases and J lost 0 bases. Germline V lookup: CDR1 SGHAT, CDR2 FQNNGV. The CDR3: CASSFNRGSYEQYF. CDR3 coding DNA: TGTGCCAGCAGCTTTAACAGGGGCTCCTACGAGCAGTACTTC.

This clone has only one observation. The V gene is TRBV5-4, the J gene TRBJ2-7, with a weak D call TRBD1 (6 bases). This CDR3 has 15 amino acids. Germline values: CDR1 SGHNT, CDR2 YYREEE (reference sequence). V lost 0 bases, J lost 2 bases, and 12 bases lay in between. This chain's CDR3 is CASSLGRTEPYEQYF. The CDR3 DNA follows: TGTGCCAGCAGCTTGGGCCGGACAGAGCCCTACGAGCAGTACTTC.

The chain couples TRBV12-5 to TRBJ2-5; D is unclear. CDR3 length: 12 amino acids. Germline V gives CDR1 LGHNT, CDR2 FRNRAP. V lost 5 bases, J lost 9 bases, and 13 bases lay in between. The CDR3 sequence: CASGLNRASQYF. Here the CDR3 DNA reads TGTGCTAGTGGTCTTAATCGGGCGTCCCAGTACTTC.

The V call is TRBV9, the J call TRBJ1-1, with 7 bases matching TRBD1. This CDR3 region has 14 residues. Trimming took 4 bases from V and 7 from J; bases not matched to a gene: 10. The germline V gene has CDR1 SGDLS and CDR2 YYNGEE. The CDR3 sequence is CASSFRDSAYEAFF. In DNA form, the CDR3 reads TGTGCCAGCAGCTTCCGGGACAGTGCTTATGAAGCTTTCTTT. The full variable domain, in which reference TRBV9 and TRBJ1-1 provide the parts outside the CDR3, is DSGVTQTPKHLITATGQRVTLRCSPRSGDLSVYWYQQSLDQGLQFLIQYYNGEERAKGNILERFSAQQFPDLHSELNLSSLELGDSALYFCASSFRDSAYEAFFGQGTRLTVV.